This T cell receptor beta chain derives from a study of cytomegalovirus exposure and HLA in healthy donors. Points from the study as a whole: Most CMV-associated TCR beta chains appeared HLA-restricted in a later analysis. TCR beta chain V- and J-gene trimming was linked, in a later analysis, to a missense variant in DCLRE1C.

Unrecorded immune exposures were likely, despite nominal health at sampling. V lost 7 bases and J lost 4; bases outside the gene matches: 8. Germline V gives CDR1 MNHNY, CDR2 SVGAGI (reference sequence). This CDR3 contains 15 residues. The sample holds one count of this clone. Its cognate antigen is unknown. Primers included in the PCR were 60 Vbeta and 13 Jbeta primers. Authors' processing steps: Around 9.9 million shared chains were among the approximately 80 million unique TCR beta chains that a later analysis counted. This table comes from immunoSEQ multiplex PCR, and its TCRdb copy is limited to in-frame clones, with some not included. Clonal size and the V and J genes are those of that table, whereas D and trimming came from the DNA. The repertoire has some 150,000 clones, about 84% of them found once; the top ten carry about 2.2%.

The sequence derives from a middle-aged man in good health and CMV-seronegative. Material: PBMCs. This sequence joins TRBV6-6 and TRBJ1-5; TRBD1 aligns across 9 bases. Here the CDR3 DNA reads TGTGCCAGCAACCAGGGACAGGGAATAAATCAGCCCCAGCATTTT. This sequence encodes CASNQGQGINQPQHF.